This T cell receptor beta chain stems from a study of blood T cell repertoires in COVID-19. Across the whole study: Researchers got acute and convalescent COVID-19 samples from the United States, Italy and Spain.

Patients in Seattle were enrolled during active infection, then followed longitudinally. Some clones are missing from TCRdb's copy, which holds only in-frame ones; the method was immunoSEQ multiplex PCR. This sample has about 49,000 clones; just over 90% occur once, and the top ten carry roughly 1%. The clonotype originates from a man aged 55 to 69 with COVID-19, enrolled during active disease. The sample taken for sequencing was peripheral blood.

The CDR3 region is CASSAKFTGGYEQYF. The CDR3 nucleotides read TGTGCCAGCAGCGCCAAATTTACAGGGGGCTACGAGCAGTACTTC. V usage is TRBV5-4 and J usage is TRBJ2-7; 8 bases are shared with TRBD1. In germline, CDR1 is SGHNT, CDR2 YYREEE (reference sequence). The CDR3 runs to 15 residues. V was clipped by 4 bases and J by 3 bases; unmatched bases: 9.